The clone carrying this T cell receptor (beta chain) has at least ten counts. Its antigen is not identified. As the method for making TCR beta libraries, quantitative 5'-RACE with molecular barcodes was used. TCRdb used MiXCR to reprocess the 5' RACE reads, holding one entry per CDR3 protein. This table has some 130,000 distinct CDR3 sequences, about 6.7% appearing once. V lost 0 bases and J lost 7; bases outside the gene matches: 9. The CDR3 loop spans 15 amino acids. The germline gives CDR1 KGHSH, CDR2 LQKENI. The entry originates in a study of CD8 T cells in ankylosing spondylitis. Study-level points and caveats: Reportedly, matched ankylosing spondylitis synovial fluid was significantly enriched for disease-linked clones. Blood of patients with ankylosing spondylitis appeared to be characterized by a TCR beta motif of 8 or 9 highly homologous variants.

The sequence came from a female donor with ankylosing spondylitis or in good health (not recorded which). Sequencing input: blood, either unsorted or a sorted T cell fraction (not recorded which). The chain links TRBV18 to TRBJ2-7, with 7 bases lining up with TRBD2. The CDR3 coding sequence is TGTGCCAGCTCACCACCGACTAGCAAAGCGTGGGAGCAGTACTTC. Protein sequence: CASSPPTSKAWEQYF.